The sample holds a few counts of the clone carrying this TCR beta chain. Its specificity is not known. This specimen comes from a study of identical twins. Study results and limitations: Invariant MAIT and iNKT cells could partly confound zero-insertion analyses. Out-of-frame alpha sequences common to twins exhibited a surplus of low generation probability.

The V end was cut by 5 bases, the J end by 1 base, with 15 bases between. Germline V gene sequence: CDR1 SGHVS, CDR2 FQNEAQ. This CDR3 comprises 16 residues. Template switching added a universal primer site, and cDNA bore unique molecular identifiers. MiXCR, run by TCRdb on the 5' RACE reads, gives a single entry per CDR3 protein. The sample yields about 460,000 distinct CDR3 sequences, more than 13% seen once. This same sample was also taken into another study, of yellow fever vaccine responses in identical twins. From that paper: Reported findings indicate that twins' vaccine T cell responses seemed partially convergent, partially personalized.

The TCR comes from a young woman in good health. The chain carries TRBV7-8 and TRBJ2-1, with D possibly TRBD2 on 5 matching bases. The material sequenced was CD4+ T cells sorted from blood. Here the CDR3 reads CASSPLSSASYNEQFF. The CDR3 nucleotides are TGTGCCAGCAGCCCACTTAGTAGCGCGTCCTACAATGAGCAGTTCTTC.